The 29 T cell receptor beta chains below all came from one sample that was sequenced in a study of blood T cell repertoires in COVID-19. Produced via immunoSEQ multiplex PCR; TCRdb's table is partial and in-frame only. Of fewer than 500,000 clones listed, around 89% were seen once; the top ten hold around 0.97%. The source material was PBMCs or T cells enriched from blood (not recorded which). These receptors came from a woman aged 25-40 years with acute COVID-19.

The chain combines TRBV21-1 with TRBJ2-7; the DNA was not used to check the table's D call, TRBD1. TRBV21-1 is assigned pseudogene status. This CDR3 contains 15 residues. The CDR3 protein is CASSISGTGVYEQYF. As DNA, the CDR3 is TGTGCCAGCAGCATTTCCGGGACAGGGGTGTACGAGCAGTACTTC.

This chain connects TRBV7-2 to TRBJ1-2, with TRBD1 matching 9 bases. Germline CDR1 is SGHTA and CDR2 is FQGNSA. V lost 5 bases, J lost 8 bases, and 12 bases stayed unmatched. This CDR3 is 15 amino acids long. The CDR3: CASSPRTGVLGGYTF. The DNA for the CDR3 is TGTGCCAGCAGCCCCCGGACAGGGGTTTTAGGCGGCTACACCTTC.

The chain links TRBV10-2 to TRBJ2-7; D possibly corresponds to TRBD2 (6 bases). Germline CDR1 is WSHSY and CDR2 is SAAADI. The CDR3 has 12 residues. The V and J ends lost 10 bases and 3 bases respectively, with 13 bases between them. The CDR3 sequence: CAIRDSHYEQYF. CDR3 DNA: TGCGCCATCCGGGACTCGCACTACGAGCAGTACTTC.

The V call is TRBV24-1, the J call TRBJ1-3; D uncertain. CDR3 length: 13 residues. With 9 bases removed from V and 1 base from J, the gap between germline ends came to 9 bases. Germline V gives CDR1 KGHDR, CDR2 SFDVKD. The CDR3, as DNA: TGTGCCACCGAGTCCGAATCTGGAAACACCATATATTTT. Translating gives CATESESGNTIYF.

The CDR3 here is CASSLSPITEAFF. CDR3 sequence (DNA): TGTGCCAGCTCCTTATCGCCTATAACTGAAGCTTTCTTT. The chain couples TRBV18 to TRBJ1-1; D is uncertain. The CDR3 loop spans 13 amino acids. The germline gives CDR1 KGHSH, CDR2 LQKENI. The ends were cut back, 6 bases at V and 5 bases at J, with 13 bases in the middle. The whole variable domain, remainder taken from reference TRBV18 and TRBJ1-1, is NAGVMQNPRHLVRRRGQEARLRCSPMKGHSHVYWYRQLPEEGLKFMVYLQKENIIDESGMPKERFSAEFPKEGPSILRIQQVVRGDSAAYFCASSLSPITEAFFGQGTRLTVV.

J is TRBJ2-7 and V is TRBV5-1; 7 positions agree with TRBD1. The junction had 12 bases not matched to a gene; V was cut back by 2 bases and J by 1 base. Germline lookup yields CDR1 SGHRS and CDR2 YFSETQ. This CDR3 comprises 17 residues. CDR3 coding DNA: TGCGCCAGCAGCTTCGGGGATACAGGGGTCGGATCCTACGAGCAGTACTTC. It codes for CASSFGDTGVGSYEQYF.

This chain connects TRBV12-3 or TRBV12-4 to TRBJ2-7; TRBD1 is a possible D gene (6 bases). Trimming cost V 4 bases and J 4 bases, with 8 bases left between them. CDR3 size: 12 residues. This chain's CDR3 is CASSYRVYEQYF. The CDR3, as DNA: TGTGCCAGCAGTTACAGGGTTTACGAGCAGTACTTC.

The V gene is TRBV6-1, the J gene TRBJ2-7; a weak D match, TRBD2 (5 bases). The CDR3 has 16 amino acids. Trimming removed 4 bases at V and 3 bases at J, with 19 bases between. Germline lookup yields CDR1 MNHNS and CDR2 SASEGT. DNA for the CDR3: TGTGCCAGCAGTGGAGCCCTGACATTACGGGGCTACGAGCAGTACTTC. It translates to CASSGALTLRGYEQYF.

The table lists this clone with a count of one. This sequence joins TRBV11-2 and TRBJ2-2, with D uncertain. The CDR3 is made up of 16 amino acids. The V gene lost 4 bases and the J gene lost 0 bases, with 12 bases spanning the gap. CDR1 and CDR2 (germline): SGHAT, FQNNGV. The CDR3 is CASSSPPSANTGELFF. CDR3 nucleotide sequence: TGTGCCAGCAGCTCGCCTCCTTCGGCGAACACCGGGGAGCTGTTTTTT.

With regard to this clone: Additional DNA sequences in this sample encode the identical CDR3. The chain joins TRBV7-2 to TRBJ1-5; TRBD1 might be the D (6 bases). Trimming removed 1 base from V and 7 bases from J, with 11 bases in between. Germline V gives CDR1 SGHTA, CDR2 FQGNSA. This CDR3 contains 14 residues. CDR3 bases: TGTGCCAGCAGCTTAGAAGGCGGGGGCCAGCCCCAGCATTTT. Translating gives CASSLEGGGQPQHF.

The chain has TRBV28 and TRBJ2-7; TRBD2 matches 8 bases. Unmatched junction bases numbered 6, after V lost 0 bases and J lost 5 bases. The CDR3 consists of 15 residues. CDR1 and CDR2 from the germline V gene are MDHEN and SYDVKM. CDR3 DNA sequence: TGTGCCAGCAGTTTATGCGGGGGGGGGCGTCACGAGCAGTACTTC. Protein: CASSLCGGGRHEQYF.

This chain uses TRBV7-3 with TRBJ1-1; the D gene is possibly TRBD1 (6 bases). The V and J ends lost 8 bases and 3 bases respectively, with 16 bases between them. This CDR3 contains 14 residues. Per germline, CDR1 SGHTA and CDR2 FQGTGA. CDR3 sequence reads: CASAPGTLHTEAFF. The CDR3 bases are TGTGCCAGCGCCCCTGGGACACTTCACACTGAAGCTTTCTTT.

J is TRBJ1-6 and V is TRBV6-1; perhaps TRBD1 as D (6 bases). V lost 2 bases, J lost 7 bases, and 12 bases lay in between. The CDR3 consists of 15 residues. Germline values: CDR1 MNHNS, CDR2 SASEGT. The CDR3 sequence: CASSERGGGNSPLHF. In nucleotides, the CDR3 is TGTGCCAGCAGTGAAAGGGGGGGAGGAAATTCACCCCTCCACTTT.

The rearrangement joins TRBV7-9 to TRBJ1-1; D unclear. The germline V and J ends were trimmed by 2 bases and 0 bases, with 10 bases remaining between them. Germline V gives CDR1 SEHNR, CDR2 FQNEAQ (reference sequence). The CDR3 runs 15 residues. The CDR3 loop reads CASSLFAELNTEAFF. CDR3 in DNA: TGTGCCAGCAGCTTATTTGCAGAACTGAACACTGAAGCTTTCTTT.

The rearrangement links TRBV5-1 to TRBJ1-2; 7 bases map to TRBD1. Germline CDR1 SGHRS, CDR2 YFSETQ. The CDR3 loop spans 13 amino acids. Trimming took 4 bases from V and 5 from J; bases not matched to a gene: 5. CDR3 DNA: TGCGCCAGCAGCCCCGACAGGGATTATGGCTACACCTTC. It is translated as CASSPDRDYGYTF. The full variable domain, in which reference TRBV5-1 and TRBJ1-2 provide the parts outside the CDR3, is KAGVTQTPRYLIKTRGQQVTLSCSPISGHRSVSWYQQTPGQGLQFLFEYFSETQRNKGNFPGRFSGRQFSNSRSEMNVSTLELGDSALYLCASSPDRDYGYTFGSGTRLTVV.

The genes are TRBV20-1 and TRBJ1-1, with unresolved D. The V gene lost 3 bases and the J gene lost 2 bases, with 10 bases spanning the gap. Per germline, CDR1 DFQATT and CDR2 SNEGSKA (reference sequence). CDR3 size: 13 residues. The CDR3 DNA follows: TGCAGTGCTAGTCTACAGCAAAACACTGAAGCTTTCTTT. This sequence encodes CSASLQQNTEAFF.

The rearrangement joins TRBV5-6 to TRBJ1-5; TRBD1 is a possible D gene (6 bases). Germline lookup yields CDR1 SGHDT and CDR2 YYEEEE. The ends were cut back, 3 bases at V and 7 bases at J, with 14 bases in the middle. The CDR3 runs 14 residues. The DNA for the CDR3 is TGTGCCAGCAGCTGGGGGCCGCGGGGGCAGCCCCAGCATTTT. It specifies CASSWGPRGQPQHF.

The chain uses TRBV19 and TRBJ1-2; 9 bases fit TRBD1. CDR1 is LNHDA and CDR2 is SQIVND in the germline V gene (reference sequence). This CDR3 has 13 amino acids. The J segment lost 4 bases and the V segment lost 8 bases, leaving 5 bases of the junction unmatched. CDR3 sequence reads: CASRDREGYGYTF. Here the CDR3 DNA reads TGTGCCAGTCGGGACAGGGAAGGCTATGGCTACACCTTC.

The J gene is TRBJ1-2, the V gene TRBV5-8, with TRBD1 identical over 7 bases. The V gene's germline CDR1 is SGHTS and CDR2 YDEGEE. Losses at the gene ends were 1 base for V and 3 bases for J; bases not matched to a gene: 15. CDR3 size: 18 residues. CDR3 bases: TGTGCCAGCAGCTTGTACAGGGGCGATTTACTACCAGACTATGGCTACACCTTC. Protein: CASSLYRGDLLPDYGYTF.

The J gene is TRBJ2-3, the V gene TRBV24-1, with TRBD2 identical over 7 bases. CDR1 KGHDR and CDR2 SFDVKD come from the germline V gene. V gave up 4 bases and J gave up 1 base; unmatched junction bases: 1. This CDR3 spans 14 amino acids. The CDR3 nucleotides read TGTGCCACCAGTGACGCGGGGGGCACAGATACGCAGTATTTT. Translating it yields CATSDAGGTDTQYF.

The chain joins TRBV6-5 to TRBJ1-6, with D uncertain. The germline V gene has CDR1 MNHEY and CDR2 SVGAGI. There are 15 residues in the CDR3. The germline V and J ends were trimmed by 0 bases and 0 bases, with 3 bases remaining between them. Here the CDR3 reads CASSYSSSYNSPLHF. In nucleotides, the CDR3 is TGTGCCAGCAGTTACTCGAGCTCCTATAATTCACCCCTCCACTTT.

This clone has more than one count but fewer than ten. J is TRBJ2-2 and V is TRBV24-1; tentatively, D is TRBD2 (6 bases). Germline CDR1 is KGHDR and CDR2 is SFDVKD. The V and J ends lost 0 bases and 6 bases respectively, with 10 bases between them. The length of the CDR3 is 15 residues. The CDR3 sequence: CATSDLGSGAGELFF. CDR3 in DNA: TGTGCCACCAGTGATTTGGGATCGGGGGCCGGGGAGCTGTTTTTT.

The rearrangement uses TRBV25-1 and TRBJ2-3; no clear D. The germline gives CDR1 MGHDK, CDR2 SYGVNS. CDR3 length equals 15 residues. Trimming took 4 bases from V and 4 from J, leaving 15 bases between them. The CDR3 nucleotides are TGTGCCAGCAGTGGGGCTAATCCCCCCTCAGATACGCAGTATTTT. Translation gives CASSGANPPSDTQYF.

The chain links TRBV3-1 (or the pseudogene TRBV3-2) to TRBJ2-2; possible D gene TRBD1, 6 bases. Germline-derived CDR1 and CDR2 are LGHDT and YNNKEL (reference sequence). The V and J ends lost 4 bases and 7 bases respectively, with 22 bases between them. The CDR3 covers 17 residues. CDR3 in DNA: TGTGCCAGCAGCCCAACTTCGAGGGGGAGACGAGTCGGGGAGCTGTTTTTT. Translated: CASSPTSRGRRVGELFF.

The chain uses TRBV6-1 and TRBJ1-2; 9 bases fit TRBD1. Germline trimming cut 2 bases from V and 7 bases from J; bases unmatched to any gene: 11. The CDR3 has 16 residues. Germline assignment: CDR1 MNHNS and CDR2 SASEGT. Here the CDR3 DNA reads TGTGCCAGCAGTGAACAAAGGACAGGGGATTCTAGTGGCTACACCTTC. Protein: CASSEQRTGDSSGYTF.

The gene calls are TRBV9 and TRBJ1-5; TRBD1 aligns across 8 bases. With V trimmed by 3 bases and J by 2 bases, 1 base remained unmatched. Per germline, CDR1 SGDLS and CDR2 YYNGEE. This CDR3 region has 14 residues. The CDR3 nucleotides read TGTGCCAGCAGCGAGGGACAGGGCAATCAGCCCCAGCATTTT. As protein: CASSEGQGNQPQHF. Full variable domain (outside the CDR3, taken from reference TRBV9 and TRBJ1-5): DSGVTQTPKHLITATGQRVTLRCSPRSGDLSVYWYQQSLDQGLQFLIQYYNGEERAKGNILERFSAQQFPDLHSELNLSSLELGDSALYFCASSEGQGNQPQHFGDGTRLSIL.

The genes are TRBV6-2 or TRBV6-3 and TRBJ1-1; D is possibly TRBD1 (6 bases). Germline CDR1 MNHEY, CDR2 SVGEGT. Trimming removed 5 bases at V and 6 bases at J, with 16 bases between. The CDR3 spans 14 residues. The CDR3 sequence: CASSGRGDRAEAFF. CDR3 sequence (DNA): TGTGCCAGCAGTGGGAGGGGGGATCGGGCTGAAGCTTTCTTT.

The chain is built from TRBV3-1 (or the pseudogene TRBV3-2) and TRBJ1-3, with D possibly being TRBD1 (5 bases). The germline gives CDR1 LGHDT, CDR2 YNNKEL (reference sequence). This CDR3 has 15 amino acids. Trimming removed 0 bases at V and 3 bases at J, with 9 bases between. CDR3 loop: CASSQDRGVGNTIYF. The DNA of the CDR3 is TGTGCCAGCAGCCAAGATCGGGGGGTTGGAAACACCATATATTTT.

The rearrangement uses TRBV15 and TRBJ2-1; tentatively, D is TRBD1 (6 bases). This CDR3 comprises 13 residues. Trimming took 4 bases from V and 8 from J, leaving 12 bases between them. Germline V lookup: CDR1 LNHNV, CDR2 YYDKDF (reference sequence). CDR3: CATSKDRYHEQFF. The CDR3 DNA follows: TGTGCCACCAGCAAGGACAGATACCATGAGCAGTTCTTC.